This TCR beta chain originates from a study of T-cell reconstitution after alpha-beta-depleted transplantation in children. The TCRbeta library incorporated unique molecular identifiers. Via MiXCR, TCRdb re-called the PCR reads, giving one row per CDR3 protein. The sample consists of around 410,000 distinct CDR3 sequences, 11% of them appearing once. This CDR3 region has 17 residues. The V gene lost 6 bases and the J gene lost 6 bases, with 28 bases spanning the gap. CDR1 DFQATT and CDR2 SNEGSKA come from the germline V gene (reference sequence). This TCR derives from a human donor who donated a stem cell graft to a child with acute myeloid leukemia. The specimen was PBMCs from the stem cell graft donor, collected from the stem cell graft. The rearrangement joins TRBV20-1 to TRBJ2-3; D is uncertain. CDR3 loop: CSANTPETQLLPDTQYF. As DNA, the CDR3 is TGCAGTGCAAACACTCCGGAGACTCAGCTTTTACCGGATACGCAGTATTTT.